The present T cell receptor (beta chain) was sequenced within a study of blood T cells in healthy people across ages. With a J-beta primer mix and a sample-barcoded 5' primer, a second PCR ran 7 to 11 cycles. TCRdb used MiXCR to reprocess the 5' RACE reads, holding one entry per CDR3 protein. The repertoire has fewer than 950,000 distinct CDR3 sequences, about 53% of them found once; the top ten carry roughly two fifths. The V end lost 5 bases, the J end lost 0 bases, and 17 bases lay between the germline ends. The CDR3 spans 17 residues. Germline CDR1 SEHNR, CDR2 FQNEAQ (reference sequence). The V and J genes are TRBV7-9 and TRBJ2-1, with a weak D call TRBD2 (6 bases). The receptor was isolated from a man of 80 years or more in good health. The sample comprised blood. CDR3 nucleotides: TGTGCCAGCAGCAGACATAGCGGCTTAAGCTCCTACAATGAGCAGTTCTTC. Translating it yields CASSRHSGLSSYNEQFF.